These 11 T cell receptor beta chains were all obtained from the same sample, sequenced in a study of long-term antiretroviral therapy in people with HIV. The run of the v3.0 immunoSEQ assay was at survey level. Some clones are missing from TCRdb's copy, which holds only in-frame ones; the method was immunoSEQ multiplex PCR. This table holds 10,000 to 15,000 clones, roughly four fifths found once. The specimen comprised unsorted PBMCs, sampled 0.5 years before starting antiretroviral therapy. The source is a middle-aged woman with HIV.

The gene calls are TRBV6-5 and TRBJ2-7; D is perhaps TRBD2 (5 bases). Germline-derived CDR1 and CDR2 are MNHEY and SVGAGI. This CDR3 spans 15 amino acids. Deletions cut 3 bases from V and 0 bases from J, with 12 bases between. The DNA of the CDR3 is TGTGCCAGCAGTTATGGAGGCCTTAGCTCCTACGAGCAGTACTTC. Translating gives CASSYGGLSSYEQYF.

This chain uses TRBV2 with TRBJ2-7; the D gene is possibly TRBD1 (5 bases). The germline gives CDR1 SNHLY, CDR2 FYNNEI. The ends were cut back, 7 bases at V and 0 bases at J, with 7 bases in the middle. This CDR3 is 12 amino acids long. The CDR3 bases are TGTGCCAGCAAGGGGATCTCCTACGAGCAGTACTTC. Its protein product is CASKGISYEQYF.

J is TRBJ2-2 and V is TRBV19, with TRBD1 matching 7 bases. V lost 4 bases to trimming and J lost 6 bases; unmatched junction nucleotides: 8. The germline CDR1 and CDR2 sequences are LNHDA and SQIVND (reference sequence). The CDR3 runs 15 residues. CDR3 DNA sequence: TGTGCCAGTAGTAAGGGACAGCCGGGGTCCGGGGAGCTGTTTTTT. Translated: CASSKGQPGSGELFF.

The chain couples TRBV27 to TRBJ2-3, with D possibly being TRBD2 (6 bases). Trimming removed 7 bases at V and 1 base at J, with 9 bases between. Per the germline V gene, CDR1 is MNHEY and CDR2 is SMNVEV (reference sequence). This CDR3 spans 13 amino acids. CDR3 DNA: TGTGCCAGCAACCGCGGGGGCACAGATACGCAGTATTTT. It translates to CASNRGGTDTQYF.

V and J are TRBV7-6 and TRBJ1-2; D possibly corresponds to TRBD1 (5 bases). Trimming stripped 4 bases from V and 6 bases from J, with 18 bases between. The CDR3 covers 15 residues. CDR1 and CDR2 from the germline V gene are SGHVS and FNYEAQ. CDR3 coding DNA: TGTGCCAGCAGCTCCCATTCCTGGGCAGGGAATGGCTACACCTTC. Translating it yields CASSSHSWAGNGYTF.

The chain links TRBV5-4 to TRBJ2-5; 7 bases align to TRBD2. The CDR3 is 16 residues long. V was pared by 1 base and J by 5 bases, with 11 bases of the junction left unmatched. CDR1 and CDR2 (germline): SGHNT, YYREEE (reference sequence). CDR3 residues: CASSLWGGTGGETQYF. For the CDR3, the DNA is TGTGCCAGCAGCTTGTGGGGAGGGACCGGGGGGGAGACCCAGTACTTC.

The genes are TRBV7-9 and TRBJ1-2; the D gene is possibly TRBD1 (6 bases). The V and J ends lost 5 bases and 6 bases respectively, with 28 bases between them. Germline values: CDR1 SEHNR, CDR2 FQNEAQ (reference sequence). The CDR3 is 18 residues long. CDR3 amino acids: CASSLRPQGISGSDGYTF. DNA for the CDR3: TGTGCCAGCAGCCTACGTCCCCAGGGGATTAGCGGATCGGATGGCTACACCTTC.

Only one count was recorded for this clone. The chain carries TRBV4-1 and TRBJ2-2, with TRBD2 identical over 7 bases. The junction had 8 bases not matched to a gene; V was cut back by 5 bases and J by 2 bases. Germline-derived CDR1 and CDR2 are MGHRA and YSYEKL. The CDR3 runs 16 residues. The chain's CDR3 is CASSYHGGFNTGELFF. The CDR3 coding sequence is TGCGCCAGCAGCTATCACGGGGGGTTTAACACCGGGGAGCTGTTTTTT.

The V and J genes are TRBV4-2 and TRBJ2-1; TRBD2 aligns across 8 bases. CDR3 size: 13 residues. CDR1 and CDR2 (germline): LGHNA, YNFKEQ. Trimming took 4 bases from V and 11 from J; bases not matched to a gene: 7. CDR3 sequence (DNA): TGTGCCAGCAGCCCCGCACTAGCGGCCCAGCAGTTCTTC. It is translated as CASSPALAAQQFF.

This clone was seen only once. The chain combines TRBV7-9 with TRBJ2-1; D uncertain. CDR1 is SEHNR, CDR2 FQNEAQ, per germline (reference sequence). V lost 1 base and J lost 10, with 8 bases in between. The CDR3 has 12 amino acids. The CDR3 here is CASSLGVGEQFF. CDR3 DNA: TGTGCCAGCAGCTTAGGGGTGGGAGAGCAGTTCTTC. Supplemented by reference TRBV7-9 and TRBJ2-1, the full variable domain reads DTGVSQNPRHKITKRGQNVTFRCDPISEHNRLYWYRQTLGQGPEFLTYFQNEAQLEKSRLLSDRFSAERPKGSFSTLEIQRTEQGDSAMYLCASSLGVGEQFFGPGTRLTVL.

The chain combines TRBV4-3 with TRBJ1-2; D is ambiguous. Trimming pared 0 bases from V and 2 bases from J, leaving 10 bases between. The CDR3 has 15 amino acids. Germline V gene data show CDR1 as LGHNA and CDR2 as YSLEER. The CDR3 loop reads CASSQDGQQNYGYTF. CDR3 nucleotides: TGCGCCAGCAGCCAAGATGGGCAGCAAAACTATGGCTACACCTTC.